This T cell receptor (beta chain) was captured by sequencing in a study of post-analysis software for immune sequencing data. Findings of the study overall: With TRBV5-6, TRBV5-1 and TRBV20-1 included, 5 or 6 TRBV segments were more frequent in patients than in controls. Controls significantly exceeded multiple sclerosis patients in normalized Chao1 diversity. Those samples that were prepared in the same batch co-clustered strongly by F measure.

The authors incorporated unique molecular identifiers into the TCR beta cDNA libraries. Between roughly 1 and 10 million T cells gave rise to about 450,000 cDNA molecules. A single record per CDR3 protein comes from TCRdb applying MiXCR to the PCR reads. Altogether hundreds of thousands of distinct CDR3 sequences are present, roughly 27% being singletons, with the ten largest covering roughly 0.54%. V was trimmed by 2 bases and J by 0 bases, leaving 13 bases between them. CDR3 size: 17 residues. CDR1 is MNHNY and CDR2 is SVGAGI in the germline V gene (reference sequence). A note on this clonotype: Its antigen is undetermined.

This sequence was found in a girl aged 10 to 17 with multiple sclerosis. The material sequenced was blood. The genes are TRBV6-6 and TRBJ1-4; no clear D gene. CDR3 bases: TGTGCCAGCAGTTACCCGCGAGGACGGGCAACTAATGAAAAACTGTTTTTT. Translating it yields CASSYPRGRATNEKLFF.